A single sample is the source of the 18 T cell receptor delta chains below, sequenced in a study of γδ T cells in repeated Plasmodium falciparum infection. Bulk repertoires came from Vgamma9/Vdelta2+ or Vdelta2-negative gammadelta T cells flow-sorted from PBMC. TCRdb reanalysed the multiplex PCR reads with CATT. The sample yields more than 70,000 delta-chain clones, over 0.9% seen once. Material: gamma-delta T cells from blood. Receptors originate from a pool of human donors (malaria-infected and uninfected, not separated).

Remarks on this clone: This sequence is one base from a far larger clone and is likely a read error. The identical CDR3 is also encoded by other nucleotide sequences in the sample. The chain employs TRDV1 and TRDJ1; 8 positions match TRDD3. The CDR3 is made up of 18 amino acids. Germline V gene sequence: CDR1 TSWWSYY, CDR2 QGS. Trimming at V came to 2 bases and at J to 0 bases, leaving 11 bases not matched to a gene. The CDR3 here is CALGEWIDWGPYTDKLIF. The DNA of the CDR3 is TGTGCTCTTGGGGAATGGATCGACTGGGGGCCATACACCGATAAACTCATCTTT.

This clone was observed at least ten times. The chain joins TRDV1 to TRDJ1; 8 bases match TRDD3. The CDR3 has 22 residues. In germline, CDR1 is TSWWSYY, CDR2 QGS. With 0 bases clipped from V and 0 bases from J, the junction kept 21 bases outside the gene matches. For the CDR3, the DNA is TGTGCTCTTGGGGAACTGGAAGTGCCTCCTCGGCTGGGGGACTCGTACACCGATAAACTCATCTTT. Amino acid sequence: CALGELEVPPRLGDSYTDKLIF.

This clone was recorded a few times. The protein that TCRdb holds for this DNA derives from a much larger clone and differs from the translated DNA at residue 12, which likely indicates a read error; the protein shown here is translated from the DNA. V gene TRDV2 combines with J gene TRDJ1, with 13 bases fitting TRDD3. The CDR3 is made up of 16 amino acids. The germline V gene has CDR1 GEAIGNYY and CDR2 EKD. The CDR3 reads CACASTGGYDTGKLIF. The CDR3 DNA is TGTGCCTGTGCAAGTACTGGGGGATACGACACCGGTAAACTCATCTTT.

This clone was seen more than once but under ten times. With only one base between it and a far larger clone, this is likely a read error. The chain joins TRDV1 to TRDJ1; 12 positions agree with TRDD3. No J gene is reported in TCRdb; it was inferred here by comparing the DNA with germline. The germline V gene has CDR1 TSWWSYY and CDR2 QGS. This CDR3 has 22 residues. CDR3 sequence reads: CALGELQILWRTGGYLTDKLIF. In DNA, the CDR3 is TGTGCTCTTGGGGAACTTCAGATCCTATGGAGAACTGGGGGATACCTTACCGACAAACTCATCTTT.

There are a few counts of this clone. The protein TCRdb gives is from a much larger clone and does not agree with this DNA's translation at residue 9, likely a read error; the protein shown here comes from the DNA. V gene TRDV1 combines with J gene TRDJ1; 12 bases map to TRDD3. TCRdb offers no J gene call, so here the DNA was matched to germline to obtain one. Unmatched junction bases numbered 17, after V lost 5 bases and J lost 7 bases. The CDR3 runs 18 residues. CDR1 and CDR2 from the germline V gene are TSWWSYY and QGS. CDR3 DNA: TGTGCTCTTGGGAGCGCCAAGGGGGTCTGGGGGATACGAAGTAAACTCATCTTT. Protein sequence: CALGSAKGVWGIRSKLIF.

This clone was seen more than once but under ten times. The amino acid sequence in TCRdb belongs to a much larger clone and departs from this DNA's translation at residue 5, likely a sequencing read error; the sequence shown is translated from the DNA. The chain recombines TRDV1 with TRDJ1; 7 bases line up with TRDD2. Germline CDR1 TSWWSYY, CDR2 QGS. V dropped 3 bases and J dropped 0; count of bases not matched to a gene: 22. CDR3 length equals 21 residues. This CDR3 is CALGDLLPALWSYDHTDKLIF. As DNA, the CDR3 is TGTGCTCTTGGGGATCTCCTTCCTGCACTCTGGAGCTACGATCACACCGATAAACTCATCTTT.

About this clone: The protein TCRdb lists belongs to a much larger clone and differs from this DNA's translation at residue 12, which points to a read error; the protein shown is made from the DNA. CDR3 DNA: TGTGCTCTTGGGGAACGGGTACGGTACCCGACCGGTAAACTCATCTTT. It codes for CALGERVRYPTGKLIF. The rearrangement joins TRDV1 to TRDJ1; D gene ambiguous. As TCRdb names no J gene, one was assigned here on the basis of a DNA match to germline. The germline CDR1 and CDR2 sequences are TSWWSYY and QGS. This CDR3 contains 16 residues.

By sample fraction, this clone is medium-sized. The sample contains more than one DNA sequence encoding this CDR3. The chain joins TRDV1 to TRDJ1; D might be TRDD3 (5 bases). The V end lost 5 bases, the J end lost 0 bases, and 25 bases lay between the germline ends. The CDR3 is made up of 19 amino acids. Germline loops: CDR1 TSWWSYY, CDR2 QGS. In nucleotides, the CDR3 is TGTGCTCTTGGGAGACGTTCCAAACAGGTGGGGACTTACACCGATAAACTCATCTTT. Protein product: CALGRRSKQVGTYTDKLIF.

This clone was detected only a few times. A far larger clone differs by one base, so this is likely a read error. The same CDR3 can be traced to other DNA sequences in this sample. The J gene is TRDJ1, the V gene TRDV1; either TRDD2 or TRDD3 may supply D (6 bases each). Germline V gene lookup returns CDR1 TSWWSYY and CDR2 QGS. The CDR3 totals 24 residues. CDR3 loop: CALGETGLPKRGGDPPINTDKLIF. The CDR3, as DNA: TGTGCTCTTGGGGAAACGGGCCTTCCCAAACGTGGAGGGGATCCACCCATAAACACCGATAAACTCATCTTC.

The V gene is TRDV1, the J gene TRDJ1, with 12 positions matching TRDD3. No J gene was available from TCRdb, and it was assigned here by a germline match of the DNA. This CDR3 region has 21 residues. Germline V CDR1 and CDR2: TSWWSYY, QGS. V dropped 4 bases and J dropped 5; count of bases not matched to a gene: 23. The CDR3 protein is CALGADSYVGELGDTSDKLIF. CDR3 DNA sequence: TGTGCTCTTGGGGCCGATTCCTACGTGGGGGAACTGGGGGATACTTCAGATAAACTCATCTTT.

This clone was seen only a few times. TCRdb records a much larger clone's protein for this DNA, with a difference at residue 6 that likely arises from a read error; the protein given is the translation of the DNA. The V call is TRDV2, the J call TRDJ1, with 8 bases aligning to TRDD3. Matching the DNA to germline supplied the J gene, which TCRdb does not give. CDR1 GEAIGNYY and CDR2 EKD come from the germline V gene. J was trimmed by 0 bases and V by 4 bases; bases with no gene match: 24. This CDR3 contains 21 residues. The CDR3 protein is CACEMAPGGWGSPQNTDKLIF. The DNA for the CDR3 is TGTGCCTGTGAAATGGCCCCCGGTGGCTGGGGGAGTCCCCAGAACACCGATAAACTCATCTTT.

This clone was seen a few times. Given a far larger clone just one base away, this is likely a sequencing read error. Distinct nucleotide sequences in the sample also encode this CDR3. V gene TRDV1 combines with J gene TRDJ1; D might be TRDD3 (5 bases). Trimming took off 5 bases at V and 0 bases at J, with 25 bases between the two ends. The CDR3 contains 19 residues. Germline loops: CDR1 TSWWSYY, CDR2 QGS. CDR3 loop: CALGRRSKQVGTYTDKLIF. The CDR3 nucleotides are TGTGCTCTTGGGAGACGCTCCAAACAGGTGGGGACTTACACCGATAAACTCATCTTT.

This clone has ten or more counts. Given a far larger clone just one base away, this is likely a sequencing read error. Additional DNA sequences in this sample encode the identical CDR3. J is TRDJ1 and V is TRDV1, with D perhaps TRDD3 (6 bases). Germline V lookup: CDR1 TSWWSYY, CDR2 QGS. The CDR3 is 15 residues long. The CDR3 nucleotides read TGTGCCCTTGGGGGGCCGATCCGGGTTACCGATAAACTCATCTTT. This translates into CALGGPIRVTDKLIF.

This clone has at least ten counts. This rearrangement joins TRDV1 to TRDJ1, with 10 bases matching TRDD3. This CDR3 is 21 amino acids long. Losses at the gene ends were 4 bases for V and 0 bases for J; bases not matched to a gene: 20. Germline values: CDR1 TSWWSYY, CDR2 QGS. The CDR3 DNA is TGTGCTCTTGGGGGTTGGGTATCCTGGACTGGGGGATTCGCGTACACCGATAAACTCATCTTT. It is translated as CALGGWVSWTGGFAYTDKLIF.

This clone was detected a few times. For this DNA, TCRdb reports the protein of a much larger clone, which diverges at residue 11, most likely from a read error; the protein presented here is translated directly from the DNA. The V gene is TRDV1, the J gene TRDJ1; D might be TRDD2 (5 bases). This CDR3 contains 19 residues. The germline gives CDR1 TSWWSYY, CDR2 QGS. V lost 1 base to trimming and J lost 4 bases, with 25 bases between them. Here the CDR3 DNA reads TGTGCTCTTGGGGAACGACCCCCTACACAACCCGTACAGGGCGATAAACTCATCTTT. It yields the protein CALGERPPTQPVQGDKLIF.

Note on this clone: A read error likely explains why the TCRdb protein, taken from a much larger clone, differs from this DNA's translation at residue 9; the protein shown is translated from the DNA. The CDR3 DNA is TGTGCCTGTGACACTCTGGGGGCCGGTAACGATAAACTCATCTTT. Translating gives CACDTLGAGNDKLIF. This chain joins TRDV2 and TRDJ1, with 7 bases identical to TRDD3. As TCRdb names no J gene, one was assigned here on the basis of a DNA match to germline. This CDR3 has 15 amino acids. J lost 4 bases, V lost 1 base, and 8 bases had no gene match. Germline-derived CDR1 and CDR2 are GEAIGNYY and EKD.

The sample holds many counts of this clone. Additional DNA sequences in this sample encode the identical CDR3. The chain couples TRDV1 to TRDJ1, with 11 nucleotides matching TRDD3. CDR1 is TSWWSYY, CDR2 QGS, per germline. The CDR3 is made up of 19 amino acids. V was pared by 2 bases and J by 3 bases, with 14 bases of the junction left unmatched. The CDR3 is CALGESPVLGDKSPDKLIF. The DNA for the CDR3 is TGTGCTCTTGGGGAATCCCCTGTACTGGGGGATAAATCCCCCGATAAACTCATCTTT.

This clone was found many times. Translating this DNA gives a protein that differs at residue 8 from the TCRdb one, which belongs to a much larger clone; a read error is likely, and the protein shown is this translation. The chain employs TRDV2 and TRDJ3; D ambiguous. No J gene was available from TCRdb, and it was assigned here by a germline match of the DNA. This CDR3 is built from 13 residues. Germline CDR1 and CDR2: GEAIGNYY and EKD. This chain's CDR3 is CACDTWDARQMFF. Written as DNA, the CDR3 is TGTGCCTGTGACACCTGGGACGCCCGACAGATGTTTTTC.